The 30 T cell receptor beta chains listed next were all sequenced from one sample in a study of OX40 agonist ivuxolimab in advanced cancers. Sequencing was performed with immunoSEQ multiplex PCR; in TCRdb, only in-frame clones are kept and a portion is missing. The sample lists more than 85,000 clones, around 90% occurring once. The sequences come from CD4+ or CD8+ T cells sorted from blood, collected in a trial of the OX40 agonist ivuxolimab. These receptors all come from an adult with an advanced solid tumor such as melanoma, head and neck, liver or kidney cancer.

J is TRBJ2-7 and V is TRBV11-2, with D perhaps TRBD1 or TRBD2 (5 bases each). The germline CDR1 and CDR2 sequences are SGHAT and FQNNGV. V dropped 6 bases and J dropped 5 bases, with 14 bases sitting between them. The CDR3 length is 13 residues. CDR3 in amino acids: CASSDWGSHEQYF. CDR3 DNA sequence: TGTGCCAGCAGTGACTGGGGGTCGCACGAGCAGTACTTC.

This clone was observed a handful of times. The chain is built from TRBV2 and TRBJ1-2; perhaps TRBD1 as D (6 bases). V lost 6 bases and J lost 8, with 19 bases in between. Germline assignment: CDR1 SNHLY and CDR2 FYNNEI. The CDR3 totals 14 residues. The CDR3 reads CASRLTGSWQGYTF. The CDR3 DNA sequence: TGTGCCAGCAGACTAACAGGGTCATGGCAAGGCTACACCTTC. Full variable domain (outside the CDR3, taken from reference TRBV2 and TRBJ1-2): EPEVTQTPSHQVTQMGQEVILRCVPISNHLYFYWYRQILGQKVEFLVSFYNNEISEKSEIFDDQFSVERPDGSNFTLKIRSTKLEDSAMYFCASRLTGSWQGYTFGSGTRLTVV.

J is TRBJ1-2 and V is TRBV6-5; a weak D match, TRBD1 (6 bases). Trimming took 8 bases from V and 3 from J, leaving 13 bases between them. CDR3 length equals 13 residues. The germline gives CDR1 MNHEY, CDR2 SVGAGI. The CDR3: CASGAGGDYGYTF. The CDR3, as DNA: TGTGCCAGCGGGGCCGGGGGCGACTATGGCTACACCTTC.

The rearrangement links TRBV19 to TRBJ1-4; D possibly corresponds to TRBD1 (6 bases). CDR1 and CDR2 (germline): LNHDA, SQIVND (reference sequence). Trimming took 6 bases from V and 7 from J, leaving 18 bases between them. CDR3 size: 15 residues. The CDR3 nucleotides read TGTGCCAGTAGGCCTTTCCGGGGGGCAAGTGAAAAACTGTTTTTT. Encoded protein: CASRPFRGASEKLFF.

The chain joins TRBV5-1 to TRBJ2-1; 8 nucleotides align to TRBD2. Germline CDR1 and CDR2: SGHRS and YFSETQ. The V segment lost 9 bases and the J segment 1 base; nucleotides outside the gene matches: 27. The CDR3 covers 21 residues. The CDR3: CATRARPKGLVGGISYNEQFF. In nucleotides, the CDR3 is TGCGCCACCAGGGCACGTCCAAAGGGACTAGTGGGGGGTATATCCTACAATGAGCAGTTCTTC.

The genes are TRBV6-1 and TRBJ1-2; 7 bases are shared with TRBD1. Per the germline V gene, CDR1 is MNHNS and CDR2 is SASEGT. CDR3 length: 16 residues. V shed 3 bases, J shed 0 bases, and the junction held 7 bases outside the gene matches. CDR3 nucleotide sequence: TGTGCCAGCAGTGATATCGGGACAGCAACTAACTATGGCTACACCTTC. Translated, it gives CASSDIGTATNYGYTF.

The chain is built from TRBV5-5 and TRBJ2-6; 9 positions agree with TRBD1. The CDR3 totals 17 residues. J gave up 1 base and V 7 bases, and 9 bases lay outside the gene matches. Germline CDR1 and CDR2: SGHKS and YYEKEE (reference sequence). The CDR3 is CASLPGQGVSGANVLTF. The CDR3 coding sequence is TGTGCCAGCCTCCCGGGACAGGGCGTTTCTGGGGCCAACGTCCTGACTTTC.

This chain joins TRBV5-1 and TRBJ2-3; D tentatively reads TRBD1 or TRBD2 (5 bases each). V was shortened by 0 bases and J by 0 bases, with 8 bases between the two germline ends. Germline V gene lookup returns CDR1 SGHRS and CDR2 YFSETQ. CDR3 length: 15 residues. The CDR3 loop is CASSLVGASTDTQYF. Written as DNA, the CDR3 is TGCGCCAGCAGCTTGGTCGGGGCTAGCACAGATACGCAGTATTTT.

The V call is TRBV6-1, the J call TRBJ2-5; TRBD2 might be the D (5 bases). Germline V CDR1 and CDR2: MNHNS, SASEGT. Trimming pared 1 base from V and 4 bases from J, leaving 13 bases between. CDR3 length equals 15 residues. The CDR3 here is CASSEDGETPETQYF. CDR3 coding DNA: TGTGCCAGCAGTGAAGACGGGGAAACCCCAGAGACCCAGTACTTC.

The chain has TRBV7-9 and TRBJ2-7; perhaps TRBD2 as D (6 bases). The CDR3 consists of 15 residues. V dropped 5 bases and J dropped 3 bases, with 17 bases sitting between them. The germline gives CDR1 SEHNR, CDR2 FQNEAQ (reference sequence). The CDR3 protein is CASSGGLLSNYEQYF. In DNA form, the CDR3 reads TGTGCCAGCAGCGGGGGACTTCTCTCCAACTACGAGCAGTACTTC.

V usage is TRBV4-1 and J usage is TRBJ1-3; no definite D call. The V gene's germline CDR1 is MGHRA and CDR2 YSYEKL. CDR3 length equals 17 residues. Trimming removed 4 bases at V and 0 bases at J, with 16 bases between. As DNA, the CDR3 is TGCGCCAGCAGCCCGCGGACTCACTTCCCCTCTGGAAACACCATATATTTT. Translated, it gives CASSPRTHFPSGNTIYF.

The chain employs TRBV9 and TRBJ2-6; unclear D gene. The CDR3 is 17 residues long. Germline loops: CDR1 SGDLS, CDR2 YYNGEE. The V end was cut by 0 bases, the J end by 1 base, with 11 bases between. The CDR3 protein is CASSVGAVGSGANVLTF. As DNA, the CDR3 is TGTGCCAGCAGCGTAGGAGCAGTGGGTTCTGGGGCCAACGTCCTGACTTTC.

In DNA form, the CDR3 reads TGTGCCAGCAGCGTGAGTAGTGCGGCCAAAAACATTCAGTACTTC. This encodes CASSVSSAAKNIQYF. The gene calls are TRBV7-3 and TRBJ2-4; D is ambiguous. This CDR3 contains 15 residues. V was shortened by 5 bases and J by 1 base, with 12 bases between the two germline ends. Germline lookup yields CDR1 SGHTA and CDR2 FQGTGA.

The rearrangement links TRBV18 to TRBJ1-2; D may be TRBD1 (6 bases). The CDR3 is made up of 13 amino acids. From germline, CDR1 is KGHSH and CDR2 LQKENI. Trimming cost V 2 bases and J 6 bases, with 10 bases left between them. The CDR3, as DNA: TGTGCCAGCTCACCAGAACAGGGAGATGGCTACACCTTC. Residues: CASSPEQGDGYTF.

The chain is built from TRBV7-2 and TRBJ2-3; D unresolved. V lost 1 base and J lost 2, with 7 bases in between. The V gene's germline CDR1 is SGHTA and CDR2 FQGNSA. The CDR3 spans 14 residues. DNA for the CDR3: TGTGCCAGCAGCTTAGATGGGTTCACAGATACGCAGTATTTT. It codes for CASSLDGFTDTQYF.

The V gene is TRBV19, the J gene TRBJ2-3, with D possibly TRBD2 on 6 matching bases. CDR3 length equals 14 residues. With 10 bases removed from V and 1 base from J, the gap between germline ends came to 15 bases. CDR1 LNHDA and CDR2 SQIVND come from the germline V gene (reference sequence). CDR3 residues: CATKEGRGTDTQYF. The CDR3 DNA sequence: TGTGCCACTAAGGAGGGCAGGGGCACAGATACGCAGTATTTT.

This clone was detected a few times. This sequence joins TRBV19 and TRBJ1-5; D uncertain. Trimming removed 7 bases from V and 4 bases from J, with 11 bases in between. Germline V CDR1 and CDR2: LNHDA, SQIVND (reference sequence). This CDR3 is 13 amino acids long. The DNA of the CDR3 is TGTGCCAGTACCCCCTCTCAGAATCAGCCCCAGCATTTT. Amino acids: CASTPSQNQPQHF.

The chain couples TRBV28 to TRBJ2-3; D perhaps matches TRBD1 (6 bases). V lost 7 bases and J lost 0, with 17 bases in between. CDR1 and CDR2 (germline): MDHEN, SYDVKM. This CDR3 contains 16 residues. The CDR3 is CASTSPDRTSTDTQYF. In nucleotides, the CDR3 is TGTGCCAGCACCTCCCCGGACAGAACTAGCACAGATACGCAGTATTTT.

The chain couples TRBV5-1 to TRBJ1-2; D call uncertain. V gave up 0 bases and J gave up 8 bases, with 8 bases separating them. The CDR3 covers 12 residues. Germline V lookup: CDR1 SGHRS, CDR2 YFSETQ. CDR3 residues: CASSLEREGYTF. As DNA, the CDR3 is TGCGCCAGCAGCTTGGAGAGGGAAGGCTACACCTTC.

This sequence joins TRBV5-4 and TRBJ2-1, with D possibly being TRBD2 (6 bases). With 1 base removed from V and 8 bases from J, the gap between germline ends came to 16 bases. There are 15 residues in the CDR3. Germline-derived CDR1 and CDR2 are SGHNT and YYREEE (reference sequence). The CDR3 protein is CASSLNLPGVDEQFF. The DNA of the CDR3 is TGTGCCAGCAGCTTGAATCTCCCGGGAGTGGATGAGCAGTTCTTC.

The chain links TRBV11-3 to TRBJ1-1; weak D call: TRBD1 (6 bases). Trimming took off 5 bases at V and 11 bases at J, with 18 bases between the two ends. The CDR3 loop spans 13 amino acids. Looked up from germline, CDR1 is SGHNT and CDR2 is YENEEA. The CDR3 region is CASSDSPEGGAFF. CDR3 bases: TGTGCCAGCAGCGACTCCCCGGAAGGGGGGGCTTTCTTT.

This chain connects TRBV19 to TRBJ2-3, with D uncertain. CDR1 and CDR2 from the germline V gene are LNHDA and SQIVND (reference sequence). CDR3 length equals 14 residues. V was pared by 4 bases and J by 0 bases, with 8 bases between. Here the CDR3 DNA reads TGTGCCAGTAGTAGGGATTATAGCACAGATACGCAGTATTTT. The encoded protein is CASSRDYSTDTQYF.

This clone appeared a single time. The rearrangement joins TRBV6-5 to TRBJ2-1; 8 bases are a match to TRBD1. V lost 4 bases, J lost 9 bases, and 2 bases stayed unmatched. CDR3 size: 12 residues. Germline CDR1 and CDR2: MNHEY and SVGAGI. Here the CDR3 DNA reads TGTGCCAGCAGTTTCACAGGGGGTGAGCAGTTCTTC. It is translated as CASSFTGGEQFF.

The chain links TRBV28 to TRBJ2-1, with D possibly being TRBD1 (6 bases). Trimming left V 3 bases short and J 3 bases short, with 12 bases between. The CDR3 has 15 residues. Germline loops: CDR1 MDHEN, CDR2 SYDVKM. CDR3 loop: CASSFLRTDYNEQFF. CDR3 sequence (DNA): TGTGCCAGCAGTTTTTTGCGGACAGACTACAATGAGCAGTTCTTC.

The rearrangement joins TRBV18 to TRBJ1-1; tentatively, D is TRBD1 (5 bases). Trimming took 0 bases from V and 1 from J, leaving 12 bases between them. From germline, CDR1 is KGHSH and CDR2 LQKENI. The CDR3 length is 16 residues. The CDR3 nucleotides read TGTGCCAGCTCACCACCCGGGGGGGTGGCGAACACTGAAGCTTTCTTT. It encodes CASSPPGGVANTEAFF. The variable domain in full, with the rest retrieved from reference TRBV18 and TRBJ1-1, is NAGVMQNPRHLVRRRGQEARLRCSPMKGHSHVYWYRQLPEEGLKFMVYLQKENIIDESGMPKERFSAEFPKEGPSILRIQQVVRGDSAAYFCASSPPGGVANTEAFFGQGTRLTVV.

This clone appeared a single time. This rearrangement joins TRBV27 to TRBJ2-7, with 11 bases aligning to TRBD2. This CDR3 has 15 residues. The germline V gene has CDR1 MNHEY and CDR2 SMNVEV (reference sequence). J gave up 3 bases and V 5 bases, and 6 bases lay outside the gene matches. CDR3 sequence reads: CASSKGLAEIYEQYF. CDR3 sequence (DNA): TGTGCCAGCAGTAAGGGACTAGCGGAAATCTACGAGCAGTACTTC.

The J gene is TRBJ2-5, the V gene TRBV5-6, with D possibly called TRBD1 or TRBD2 (5 bases each). CDR3 length: 13 amino acids. From germline, CDR1 is SGHDT and CDR2 YYEEEE. The V end was cut by 1 base, the J end by 4 bases, with 8 bases between. The CDR3 DNA reads as TGTGCCAGCAGCTTGCCCGGGGCAGAGACCCAGTACTTC. Its translation: CASSLPGAETQYF.

V usage is TRBV9 and J usage is TRBJ2-5, with 7 bases that match TRBD1. V was pared by 4 bases and J by 7 bases, with 13 bases of the junction left unmatched. This CDR3 spans 15 amino acids. The germline V gene has CDR1 SGDLS and CDR2 YYNGEE. The CDR3 bases are TGTGCCAGCAGCCCCCAGACAGGGTACTTTGGGACCCAGTACTTC. Translated: CASSPQTGYFGTQYF.

The chain has TRBV10-3 and TRBJ2-3, with TRBD1 matching 7 bases. The V gene's germline CDR1 is ENHRY and CDR2 SYGVKD. The CDR3 sequence is 14 residues long. Unmatched junction bases numbered 6, after V lost 6 bases and J lost 3 bases. The CDR3 protein is CAIRSGGSTDTQYF. CDR3 bases: TGTGCCATCAGATCAGGGGGTAGTACAGATACGCAGTATTTT.

The chain recombines TRBV7-2 with TRBJ2-7; 7 positions agree with TRBD2. CDR1 and CDR2 (germline): SGHTA, FQGNSA. This CDR3 contains 16 residues. V dropped 5 bases and J dropped 2; count of bases not matched to a gene: 12. CDR3 amino acids: CASSPFGAGDPYEQYF. As DNA, the CDR3 is TGTGCCAGCAGCCCGTTTGGGGCGGGGGACCCCTACGAGCAGTACTTC.